This T cell receptor beta chain comes out of a study of PD-1 blockade in classical Hodgkin lymphoma. Notes on the study in general: Patients newly diagnosed and complete responders had comparable baseline diversity.

The table came from immunoSEQ multiplex PCR; TCRdb's copy has only in-frame clones and leaves some out. The sample lists tens of thousands of clones, nearly 90% occurring once. About this clone itself: Its antigen is not identified.

Trimming removed 5 bases at V and 6 bases at J, with 14 bases between. This CDR3 is built from 13 residues. Germline loops: CDR1 PRHDT, CDR2 FYEKMQ (reference sequence). In every patient, relapse followed autologous stem cell transplantation, while exposure to brentuximab vedotin differed. Specimen: peripheral blood mononuclear cells (PBMCs), collected before the second cycle of nivolumab. This TCR was sampled from a human donor with classical Hodgkin lymphoma. The chain employs TRBV13 and TRBJ2-7, with D possibly being TRBD1 (6 bases). CDR3 amino acids: CASSPPRGSEQYF. The CDR3, as DNA: TGTGCCAGCAGCCCCCCCAGGGGCTCCGAGCAGTACTTC.